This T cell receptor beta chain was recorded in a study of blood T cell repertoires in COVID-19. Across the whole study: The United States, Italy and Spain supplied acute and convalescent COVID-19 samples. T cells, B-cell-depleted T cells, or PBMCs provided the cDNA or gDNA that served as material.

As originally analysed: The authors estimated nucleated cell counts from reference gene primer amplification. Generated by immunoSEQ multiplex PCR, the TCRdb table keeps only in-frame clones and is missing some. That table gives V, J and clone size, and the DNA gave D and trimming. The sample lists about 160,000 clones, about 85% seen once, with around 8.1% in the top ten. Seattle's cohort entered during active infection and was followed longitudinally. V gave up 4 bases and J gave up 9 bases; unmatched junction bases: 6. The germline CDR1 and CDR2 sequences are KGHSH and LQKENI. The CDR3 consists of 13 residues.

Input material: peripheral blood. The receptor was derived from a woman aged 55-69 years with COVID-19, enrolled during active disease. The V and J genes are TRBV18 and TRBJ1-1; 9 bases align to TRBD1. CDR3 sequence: CASSQGQGRKAFF. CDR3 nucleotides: TGTGCCAGCTCACAGGGACAGGGAAGAAAAGCTTTCTTT.